This T cell receptor beta chain is from a study of CXCR3-negative and CXCR3-positive naive CD8 T cells (dated by TCRdb to 2018 to 2020). Broadly, across the study: In total, about 150 million TRB reads were obtained, or roughly 1.5 +/- 0.3 million reads per library. For the TRBV-TRBJ cluster analysis, the naive subsets came from about five donors, while the memory cells came from 3 donors. The diversity and physicochemical repertoire analyses included 11 donors pooled from two independent experiments.

The instrument given in TCRdb is NextSeq 550. The Human TCR Profiling Kit (MiLaboratory) was used to prepare UMI-labeled 5' RACE TRB cDNA libraries. The full amount of extracted RNA was used for cDNA synthesis, and the full amount of resulting cDNA was used for PCR amplification. Libraries were prepared in parallel with an identical number of PCR cycles. The original pipeline was this. About 49,000 +/- 11,000 unique UMI-labeled TRB cDNA molecules per library were extracted with MIGEC and MiXCR, with at least two reads per UMI required. On average, around 40,000 +/- 10,000 functional in-frame TRB CDR3 nucleotide clonotypes lacking stop codons were found per library. After downsampling to 5000 UMI-labeled TRB molecules per sample, diversity metrics such as normalized Shannon-Wiener and Chao1 were calculated in VDJtools. For the central five CDR3 residues, VDJtools calculated physicochemical properties weighted by clonotype size, namely interaction energy, strength, volume and Kidera factor 4. With the reads reprocessed by TCRdb, a single entry stands for each CDR3 protein sequence and no DNA is reported. The V and J calls were determined by TCRdb, not by the authors. For this sample, the table gives tens of thousands of distinct CDR3 sequences. Clones ranked in the top ten supply around 0.51% of the sample.

The CDR3 covers 19 residues, taking in both the cysteine and the phenylalanine. The DNA sequence is not available. The germline V gene provides CDR1 KGHSH and CDR2 LQKENI. The paper as a whole reports these results and caveats: Repertoire diversity was comparably high in both naive subsets but much lower in memory CD8+ T cells. TRB CDR3s from CXCR3-positive naive cells showed higher hydrophobicity (lower Kidera factor 4), lower energy, and higher strength and volume indices than CXCR3-negative naive cells. Because surface CD5, which has been linked to self-reactivity in mice, was comparable between naive subsets, TCR interaction strength was also inferred from TRB CDR3 physicochemical properties. TRBV-TRBJ usage was similar between naive CXCR3-negative and CXCR3-positive cells from the same donor, while memory cells showed distinct patterns. Freshly isolated PBMCs were used for most assays because CXCR3 expression went down partially after cryopreservation.

For each CD8+ T cell subset, flow sorting was done in triplicate, and 300,000 to 350,000 cells per subset went directly into RLT lysis buffer. To exclude memory contaminants, naive CD8+ T cells were stringently defined as CD45RO-CCR7+CD27+CD95-. Using standard density gradient centrifugation, peripheral blood mononuclear cells were isolated from buffy coats. Naive CXCR3-negative and CXCR3-positive CD8+ T cells were flow-sorted using a FACSAria III. Total RNA was extracted from sorted cells using an RNeasy Mini Kit. Worth noting for this clonotype: The target of this receptor is not known.

The clonotype comes from a human donor in good health. Some clones in this sample may be carry-over from other donors' samples. The sample was naive CXCR3+ CD8+ T cells from blood. The cell subset or site label corresponds to: CD45RO-CCR7+CD27+CD95- naive CD8+ T cells expressing CXCR3 (TNR3+). The chain employs TRBV18 and TRBJ2-1; TCRdb's D gene call, TRBD2, goes unchecked for lack of DNA. The CDR3 has the sequence CASSQLGTVGLAGGGEQFF.